These T cell receptor beta chains were read from a single sample in a study of blood T cells in healthy people across ages. TCRdb re-analysed the 5' RACE reads in MiXCR, keeping a single row per CDR3 protein. The table shows hundreds of thousands of distinct CDR3 sequences, with approximately 30% occurring only once. Sequenced input: blood. The receptor set was obtained from a woman over 75 in good health. Each CDR3 is given with its conserved first and last residue. The D gene is left open where the match is weak. The size field is filled for only some rows; it gives once, few, many or a size class.

clone_size | j_call | d_call | v_call | cdr3_aa | cdr3_nt
many | TRBJ1-2 | - | TRBV12-3/TRBV12-4 | CASSFTNYGYTF | TGTGCCAGCAGCTTTACTAACTATGGCTACACCTTC
many | TRBJ1-2 | TRBD1 | TRBV5-4 | CASSGAGTGGLSYTF | TGTGCCAGCAGCGGCGCCGGGACAGGGGGCCTAAGCTACACCTTC
many | TRBJ2-7 | - | TRBV28 | CASRNSAAVYEQYF | TGTGCCAGCAGGAACTCGGCAGCCGTCTACGAGCAGTACTTC
many | TRBJ2-6 | - | TRBV27 | CASRPHGERANVLTF | TGTGCCAGCAGGCCCCACGGGGAACGGGCCAACGTCCTGACTTTC
many | TRBJ2-3 | TRBD2 | TRBV6-5 | CASSYQTSGGATDTQYF | TGTGCCAGCAGTTACCAAACTAGCGGGGGGGCCACAGATACGCAGTATTTT
- | TRBJ2-4 | - | TRBV20-1 | CNASAAGTGKNIQYF | TGCAATGCTAGCGCCGCCGGGACGGGGAAAAACATTCAGTACTTC
- | TRBJ2-2 | - | TRBV2 | CASSGHPNANTGELFF | TGTGCCAGCAGTGGACACCCCAACGCGAACACCGGGGAGCTGTTTTTT
- | TRBJ1-2 | - | TRBV5-1 | CASSLQDQAGLNYGYTF | TGCGCCAGCAGCTTGCAAGATCAAGCAGGCCTGAACTATGGCTACACCTTC
- | TRBJ2-1 | - | TRBV29-1 | CSVEKGNNNEQFF | TGCAGCGTTGAGAAGGGAAATAACAATGAGCAGTTCTTC
many | TRBJ2-3 | TRBD2 | TRBV7-3 | CASSLLAGGSTDTQYF | TGTGCCAGCAGCTTACTAGCGGGGGGTAGTACAGATACGCAGTATTTT
- | TRBJ1-2 | - | TRBV19 | CTSSPGPRRRAQKHGYTF | TGTACCAGTAGTCCCGGGCCTAGGAGAAGGGCTCAGAAGCATGGCTACACCTTC
many | TRBJ2-5 | - | TRBV6-5 | CASTPGGEETQYF | TGTGCCAGCACCCCTGGGGGAGAAGAGACCCAGTACTTC
few | TRBJ2-2 | - | TRBV5-1 | CASSFGSGFNTGELFF | TGCGCCAGCAGCTTCGGTTCAGGTTTCAACACCGGGGAGCTGTTTTTT
- | TRBJ1-5 | TRBD1 | TRBV6-5 | CASSYSTRPGGQPQHF | TGTGCCAGCAGTTACTCGACGAGGCCAGGGGGTCAGCCCCAGCATTTT
- | TRBJ2-7 | TRBD2 | TRBV7-2 | CASSLGYGLAGGGEQYF | TGTGCCAGCAGCTTAGGCTATGGGCTAGCGGGAGGAGGAGAGCAGTACTTC
- | TRBJ2-3 | TRBD1 | TRBV7-3 | CVSSTTGGRGDTRYF | TGTGTCAGCAGCACAACAGGGGGAAGGGGGGATACGCGGTATTTT
many | TRBJ2-3 | - | TRBV5-6 | CASSLFGVSTDTQYF | TGTGCCAGCAGCTTGTTCGGGGTTAGCACAGATACGCAGTATTTT
many | TRBJ1-2 | - | TRBV10-3 | CAISAGGRDYGYTF | TGTGCCATCAGTGCGGGCGGTCGGGACTATGGCTACACCTTC
- | TRBJ2-2 | TRBD2 | TRBV2 | CASSEMRGGAGELFF | TGTGCCAGCAGTGAAATGCGGGGGGGAGCCGGGGAGCTGTTTTTT
many | TRBJ1-1 | - | TRBV6-1 | CASSVRVMNTEAFF | TGTGCCAGCAGTGTCAGGGTTATGAACACTGAAGCTTTCTTT
many | TRBJ2-7 | - | TRBV5-1 | CASRLPGPPSEQYF | TGCGCCAGCAGACTCCCCGGCCCCCCCAGCGAGCAGTACTTC
- | TRBJ2-3 | - | TRBV29-1 | CSVDPQDTQYF | TGCAGCGTTGACCCACAAGATACGCAGTATTTT